This T cell receptor beta chain was observed in a study of regulatory T cells in long-lasting Graves disease. Notes on the study in general: There were preferences for TRBV28, TRBJ1-2 and TRBJ2-5 in persistent disease.

Germline V CDR1 and CDR2: SGDLS, YYNGEE. The CDR3 is 14 residues long. V was trimmed by 0 bases and J by 8 bases, leaving 12 bases between them. The table lists this clonotype with a few counts. The antigen is not known. Time point meaning: newly diagnosed GD, antithyroid drugs for less than 3 months. PBMC-extracted RNA yielded the TCR library. Both iRepertoire HTBI primers and Arm-PCR of CDR3 regions were used to build the TCR beta libraries. TCRdb used MiXCR to reprocess the multiplex PCR reads, holding one entry per CDR3 protein. The data hold some 340,000 distinct CDR3 sequences, with about 10% observed a single time. These data were likewise used in another study, on T cells in Graves' hyperthyroidism and ophthalmopathy. This second report adds: Ophthalmopathy was told apart from stable hyperthyroidism by a 13 V-J model.

The rearrangement links TRBV9 to TRBJ2-1; D possibly corresponds to TRBD1 (5 bases). Sequencing used peripheral blood mononuclear cells (PBMCs), obtained at new diagnosis, from a patient treated with antithyroid drugs. This clonotype was obtained from a young woman with Graves disease. Here the CDR3 reads CASSVGQKGDEQFF. CDR3 nucleotides: TGTGCCAGCAGCGTAGGCCAGAAAGGGGATGAGCAGTTCTTC.